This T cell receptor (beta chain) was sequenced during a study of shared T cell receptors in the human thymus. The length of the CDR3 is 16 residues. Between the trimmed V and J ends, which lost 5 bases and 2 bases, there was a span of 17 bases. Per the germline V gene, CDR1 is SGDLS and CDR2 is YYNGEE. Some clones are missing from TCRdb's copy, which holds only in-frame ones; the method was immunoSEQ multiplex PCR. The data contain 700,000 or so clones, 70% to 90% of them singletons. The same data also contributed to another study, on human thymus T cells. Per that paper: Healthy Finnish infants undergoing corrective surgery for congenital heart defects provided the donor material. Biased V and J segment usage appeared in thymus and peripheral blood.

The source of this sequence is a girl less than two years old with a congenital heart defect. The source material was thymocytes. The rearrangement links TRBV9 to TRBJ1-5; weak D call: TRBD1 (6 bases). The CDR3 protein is CASRVGGRRGNQPQHF. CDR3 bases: TGTGCCAGCAGGGTGGGGGGGCGGCGTGGCAATCAGCCCCAGCATTTT.